This record covers a single T cell receptor (beta chain). Its specificity is not known. Treatment meaning: oral pan-JAK inhibitor, 5-10 mg twice daily. This sample stems from a study of CD8+ T cells in alopecia areata. Study information: At a dose of 5 to 10 mg twice daily, oral tofacitinib was given to treated patients. Percentage of affected scalp area was the basis on which treated patients' severity was scored. Tofacitinib lasted 6 to 18 months, then 6 months off drug.

The ends were cut back, 0 bases at V and 0 bases at J, with 11 bases in the middle. Per the germline V gene, CDR1 is MGHRA and CDR2 is YSYEKL. The CDR3 length is 17 residues. Findings of the study overall: Only a single nonresponder existed, so baseline CD8+ expansion links stay unclear.

RNA was isolated and reverse transcribed to cDNA, the sequencing template. Only in-frame clones appear in the TCRdb table, and some are missing; sequencing was by immunoSEQ multiplex PCR. The sample includes approximately 190,000 clones, roughly 64% of them seen just once. The rearrangement joins TRBV4-1 to TRBJ2-2; D may be TRBD2 (5 bases). Sequenced here: CD4+ T cells sorted from blood, sampled at week 24, from a patient treated with tofacitinib. The receptor's source is a human donor with alopecia areata. The CDR3 coding sequence is TGCGCCAGCAGCCAAGATCCTCGGGAAGCGAACACCGGGGAGCTGTTTTTT. Encoded protein: CASSQDPREANTGELFF.